The rows below give T cell receptor beta chains drawn from one sample of a study of blood T cell repertoires in COVID-19. Assay: immunoSEQ multiplex PCR; the TCRdb copy retains only in-frame clones and omits some. Seen here are fewer than 400,000 clones, roughly 85% observed once, and the top ten hold under 2%. The sequenced sample was PBMCs or T cells enriched from blood (not recorded which). Receptor source: a woman in her 30s who had been exposed to COVID-19. Each CDR3 is given with its conserved first and last residue.

v_call,cdr3_aa
TRBV5-6,CASIPRWRYNEQFF
TRBV11-2,CASSPLRGGQGSNYGYTF
TRBV5-1,CASSSAGGSYEQYF
TRBV7-8,CASSPQSPRSNYGYTF
TRBV19,CASSTSIGTTEAFF
TRBV24-1,CAIPGRQGASPVNSPLHF
TRBV30,CAWSPPGSGWVSSPLHF
TRBV5-1,CASSNSGGYNEQFF
TRBV29-1,CSVGQLGGGTEAFF
TRBV7-9,CASDRRLGGYTF
TRBV13,CASSAAETGHNSPLHF
TRBV28,CASSLSTAGNFGYTF
TRBV28,CASTYQVNQETQYF